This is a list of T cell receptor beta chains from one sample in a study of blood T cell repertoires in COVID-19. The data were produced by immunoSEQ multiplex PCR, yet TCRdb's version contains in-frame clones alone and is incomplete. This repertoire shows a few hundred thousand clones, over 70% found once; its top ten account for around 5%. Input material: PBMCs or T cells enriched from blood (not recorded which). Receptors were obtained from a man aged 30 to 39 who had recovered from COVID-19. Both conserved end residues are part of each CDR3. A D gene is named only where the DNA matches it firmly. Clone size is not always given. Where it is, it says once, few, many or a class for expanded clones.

TGTGCCAGCAGTCCCTGGACAGGTAGGAATAGCAATCAGCCCCAGCATTTT	CASSPWTGRNSNQPQHF	TRBV27	TRBJ1-5	few	TRBD1
TGTGCCAGCAGCGGGGCCGGGACAGGGGTAGCAGATACGCAGTATTTT	CASSGAGTGVADTQYF	TRBV5-4	TRBJ2-3	.	TRBD1
TGCAGCGTTAGAGGCCGTCACTATGGCTACACCTTC	CSVRGRHYGYTF	TRBV29-1	TRBJ1-2	.	.
TGTGCCAGCAGACGACAGGGGGCCGATGGCTACACCTTC	CASRRQGADGYTF	TRBV6-5	TRBJ1-2	once	TRBD1
TGTGCCAGTAGTATAGATATAGGGGACAGTCTTCCCTACGAGCAGTACTTC	CASSIDIGDSLPYEQYF	TRBV19	TRBJ2-7	.	TRBD1
TGTGCCAGCAGCTTCGACAGCTTGGTCCAGTACTTC	CASSFDSLVQYF	TRBV11-2	TRBJ2-5	.	.
TGTGCCAGCAGCCCCCTAGCGGGGGGTGTTACCGGGGAGCTGTTTTTT	CASSPLAGGVTGELFF	TRBV7-3	TRBJ2-2	.	TRBD2
TGTGCCAGCAGCCAAGATTCAGCGGCCGCTGGTGGCTACACCTTC	CASSQDSAAAGGYTF	TRBV4-2	TRBJ1-2	.	.
TGTGCCAGCGGGCTCCGGGACAGTTATGGGATCGGCAATCAGCCCCAGCATTTT	CASGLRDSYGIGNQPQHF	TRBV2	TRBJ1-5	.	TRBD1
TGTGCCAGCAGCGTAGCTCCAGACAGGTCCGAGCAGTACTTC	CASSVAPDRSEQYF	TRBV9	TRBJ2-7	.	.
TGTGCCAGCAGCGAACATGGGGCTAATTCACCCCTCCACTTT	CASSEHGANSPLHF	TRBV14	TRBJ1-6	.	.
TGCAGCGTTGAGGGGGCGGCCGGTGGGGACTATGGCTACACCTTC	CSVEGAAGGDYGYTF	TRBV29-1	TRBJ1-2	.	.
TGCAGCGTTGAAGACCCACTAGCGGGGAGCTCCTACAATGAGCAGTTCTTC	CSVEDPLAGSSYNEQFF	TRBV29-1	TRBJ2-1	.	TRBD2
TGTGCCAGCTCCCTGGGGCAGGCGAGGGAGCAGTACTTC	CASSLGQAREQYF	TRBV19	TRBJ2-7	once	.
TGTGCCAGCAGCTTAAGCCAGGGAATCATGAACACTGAAGCTTTCTTT	CASSLSQGIMNTEAFF	TRBV11-2	TRBJ1-1	.	.
TGCGCCAGCAGCTTGCGCGGACAGAGCACTGAAGCTTTCTTT	CASSLRGQSTEAFF	TRBV5-1	TRBJ1-1	.	.
TGTGCCAGCAGCTTCGACGGGACAGGGTGGGATGGCTACACCTTC	CASSFDGTGWDGYTF	TRBV5-4	TRBJ1-2	few	TRBD1
TGTGCCAGCAGTTTTGGACAGGGAGATGGCTACACCTTC	CASSFGQGDGYTF	TRBV12-3/TRBV12-4	TRBJ1-2	.	TRBD1
TGTGCCAGCAGTTTTGAAGACTTTTCGGATGGCTACACCTTC	CASSFEDFSDGYTF	TRBV28	TRBJ1-2	.	.
TGTGCCAGCAGCCGATGGGTACAGGACCCTGACCTGATTGGCTACACCTTC	CASSRWVQDPDLIGYTF	TRBV7-9	TRBJ1-2	once	.
TGTGCCAGCAGCCTGTCTGACTATGGCTACACCTTC	CASSLSDYGYTF	TRBV28	TRBJ1-2	.	.
TGTGCCAGCAGCAGACTAGCGGGGGGGCGAAATGAGCAGTTCTTC	CASSRLAGGRNEQFF	TRBV11-3	TRBJ2-1	.	TRBD2
TGTGCCATCCCGAGCTCTGCCAGGGCTGGGGCCAACGTCCTGACTTTC	CAIPSSARAGANVLTF	TRBV10-3	TRBJ2-6	few	.
TGTGCCAGCCTGGACACACAAGAGACCCAGTACTTC	CASLDTQETQYF	TRBV2	TRBJ2-5	.	.
TGTGCCAGCAGCTTAGCGAGTGGAAACACCATATATTTT	CASSLASGNTIYF	TRBV7-9	TRBJ1-3	.	.
TGTGCCAGCAGCCCCAGGACAGTCCTCCCCACAGATACGCAGTATTTT	CASSPRTVLPTDTQYF	TRBV5-4	TRBJ2-3	once	.
TGCGCCATGACGTTCGTACAGGGTCGTCACAATGAGCAGTTCTTC	CAMTFVQGRHNEQFF	TRBV10-1	TRBJ2-1	.	.
TGTGCCAGCAGTTTAACAGGGGCTGGCTACACCTTC	CASSLTGAGYTF	TRBV27	TRBJ1-2	.	TRBD1
TGTGCCACCCGGGACAGGGAAAACCAAGAGACCCAGTACTTC	CATRDRENQETQYF	TRBV28	TRBJ2-5	.	TRBD1
TGTGCCAGCAGGCTACAGCGGGGGAGCAATCAGCCCCAGCATTTT	CASRLQRGSNQPQHF	TRBV6-5	TRBJ1-5	.	.
TGTGCCAGCAGTACAGGCCACTCTGGGGCCAACGTCCTGACTTTC	CASSTGHSGANVLTF	TRBV6-2/TRBV6-3	TRBJ2-6	few	.
TGTGCCAGCACTGCATTGAGAACAGGGTTTGTCCGGGAGCTGTTTTTT	CASTALRTGFVRELFF	TRBV28	TRBJ2-2	.	.
TGTGCCAGCAGTGAAGCGAGTGCCGGGGACACTGAAGCTTTCTTT	CASSEASAGDTEAFF	TRBV6-1	TRBJ1-1	.	.
TGTGCCAGCAGCTTATTTACGGGGGGGGCTGAGACCCAGTACTTC	CASSLFTGGAETQYF	TRBV11-2	TRBJ2-5	.	TRBD2
TGTGCCAGTAGTATAACAGACCCTAGCAATCAGCCCCAGCATTTT	CASSITDPSNQPQHF	TRBV19	TRBJ1-5	few	.
TGTGCCACCAGCAGACCTACCTCACTGGCGAACACCGGGGAGCTGTTTTTT	CATSRPTSLANTGELFF	TRBV15	TRBJ2-2	.	.
TGTGCCAGCAGCTTAGTGCAGGGGGACTCTGGAAACACCATATATTTT	CASSLVQGDSGNTIYF	TRBV7-8	TRBJ1-3	.	TRBD1
TGTGCCAGTAGTATGTCGGGGAGGCCCTATGGCTACACCTTC	CASSMSGRPYGYTF	TRBV19	TRBJ1-2	many	.
TGTGCCAGCAGCTTAGCACTCACTGGAGAGACCCAGTACTTC	CASSLALTGETQYF	TRBV7-9	TRBJ2-5	.	.
TGTGCCATCAGCGGACCTAGCGGGGGGGGGAGCGAGCAGTACTTC	CAISGPSGGGSEQYF	TRBV10-3	TRBJ2-7	.	TRBD2
TGTGCCATCAAGGGGACAGGGGTTAATGAAAAACTGTTTTTT	CAIKGTGVNEKLFF	TRBV10-3	TRBJ1-4	.	TRBD1
TGTGCCAGCAGTCCGAACTTCTATAATTCACCCCTCCACTTT	CASSPNFYNSPLHF	TRBV27	TRBJ1-6	.	.
TGTGCCAGCAGCAACAGGGGATACGAGCAGTACTTC	CASSNRGYEQYF	TRBV3-1/TRBV3-2	TRBJ2-7	.	TRBD1
TGTGCCAGCAGCCTCCGGGACTATGGCTACACCTTC	CASSLRDYGYTF	TRBV2	TRBJ1-2	.	.
TGTGCCAGCAGTGGGTTACAGTGGTACCAAGAGACCCAGTACTTC	CASSGLQWYQETQYF	TRBV2	TRBJ2-5	.	.
TGCAGTGCTAGTTTCGGGACAGTGAACACTGAAGCTTTCTTT	CSASFGTVNTEAFF	TRBV20-1	TRBJ1-1	.	TRBD1
TGCGCCAGCAGCCAAGATCTCGATTACAGGGGAGACACTGAAGCTTTCTTT	CASSQDLDYRGDTEAFF	TRBV4-1	TRBJ1-1	.	TRBD1
TGTGCCAGCAGATCCAGCGGGAATTACAATGAGCAGTTCTTC	CASRSSGNYNEQFF	TRBV2	TRBJ2-1	.	TRBD2
TGTGCCAGCAGGGAAGGACAGGGGTTTAATTCTGATTCACCCCTCCACTTT	CASREGQGFNSDSPLHF	TRBV2	TRBJ1-6	.	TRBD1
TGTGCCAGCAGCTACCCTCAGGGAGGTACGCAGTATTTT	CASSYPQGGTQYF	TRBV3-1/TRBV3-2	TRBJ2-3	.	.
TGTGCCAGCAGCCCAACAGGGGTAACCTCTGAAGCTTTCTTT	CASSPTGVTSEAFF	TRBV2	TRBJ1-1	few	TRBD1
TGTGCCAGCAGTTTCGTGGGCCTTGGTAATGAAAAACTGTTTTTT	CASSFVGLGNEKLFF	TRBV28	TRBJ1-4	.	.
TGTGCCAGCAGCTTAGGCAGACAGCACACTGAAGCTTTCTTT	CASSLGRQHTEAFF	TRBV11-2	TRBJ1-1	.	.
TGTGCCAGCAGGCGTAATGAAAAACTGTTTTTT	CASRRNEKLFF	TRBV28	TRBJ1-4	.	.
TGTGCCAGCAGCTTAGCCGTCGGGAATACCTACGAGCAGTACTTC	CASSLAVGNTYEQYF	TRBV7-9	TRBJ2-7	.	.
TGCGCCAGCAGCTCTCAGGGTGTGAACACTGAAGCTTTCTTT	CASSSQGVNTEAFF	TRBV5-1	TRBJ1-1	.	.
TGTGCCAGCAGTTTATACCAGAACTCCTACAATGAGCAGTTCTTC	CASSLYQNSYNEQFF	TRBV28	TRBJ2-1	once	.